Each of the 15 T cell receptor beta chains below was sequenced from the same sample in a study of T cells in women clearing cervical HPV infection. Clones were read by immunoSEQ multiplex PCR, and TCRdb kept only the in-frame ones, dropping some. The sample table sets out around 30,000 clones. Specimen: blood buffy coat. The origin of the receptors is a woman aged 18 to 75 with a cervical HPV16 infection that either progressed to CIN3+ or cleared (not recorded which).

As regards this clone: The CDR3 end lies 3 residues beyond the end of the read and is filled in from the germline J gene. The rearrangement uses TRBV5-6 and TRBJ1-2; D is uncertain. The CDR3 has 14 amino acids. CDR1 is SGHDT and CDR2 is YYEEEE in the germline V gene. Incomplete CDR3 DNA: TGTGCCAGCAGCTTGGCAGGCCCCCAGTCAGGC. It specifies CASSLAGPQSG. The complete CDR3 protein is CASSLAGPQSGYTF.

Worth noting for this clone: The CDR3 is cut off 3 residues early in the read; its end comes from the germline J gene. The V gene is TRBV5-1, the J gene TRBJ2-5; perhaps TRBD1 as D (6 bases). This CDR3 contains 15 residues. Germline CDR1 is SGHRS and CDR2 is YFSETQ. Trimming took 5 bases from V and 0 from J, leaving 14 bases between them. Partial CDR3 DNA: TGCGCCAGCAGGACGGCCACAGGGAACCAAGAGACC. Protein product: CASRTATGNQET. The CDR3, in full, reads CASRTATGNQETQYF.

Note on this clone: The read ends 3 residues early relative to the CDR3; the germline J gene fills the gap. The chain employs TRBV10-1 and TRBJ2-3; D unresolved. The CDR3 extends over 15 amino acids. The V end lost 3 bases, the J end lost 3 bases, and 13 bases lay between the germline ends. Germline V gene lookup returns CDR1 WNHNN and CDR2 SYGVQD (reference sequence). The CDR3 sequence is CASSEGSLGTDTQYF. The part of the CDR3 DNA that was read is TGCGCCAGCAGTGAAGGGTCCTTAGGGACAGATACG.

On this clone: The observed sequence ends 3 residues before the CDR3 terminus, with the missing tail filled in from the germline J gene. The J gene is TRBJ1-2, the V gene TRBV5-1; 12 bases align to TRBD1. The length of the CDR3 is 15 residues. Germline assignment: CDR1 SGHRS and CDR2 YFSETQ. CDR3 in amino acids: CASSHGTGGVGGYTF. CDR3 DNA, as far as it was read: TGCGCCAGCAGCCACGGGACAGGGGGCGTTGGAGGC.

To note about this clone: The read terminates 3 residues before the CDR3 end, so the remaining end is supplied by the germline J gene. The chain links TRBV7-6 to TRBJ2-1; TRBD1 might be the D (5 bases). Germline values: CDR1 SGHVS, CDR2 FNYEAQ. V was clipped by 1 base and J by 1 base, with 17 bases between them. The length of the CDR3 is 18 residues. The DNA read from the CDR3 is TGTGCCAGCAGCTTAGGCGTCCCAGGGTTTGTATCCTACAATGAG. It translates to CASSLGVPGFVSYNE. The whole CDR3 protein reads CASSLGVPGFVSYNEQFF.

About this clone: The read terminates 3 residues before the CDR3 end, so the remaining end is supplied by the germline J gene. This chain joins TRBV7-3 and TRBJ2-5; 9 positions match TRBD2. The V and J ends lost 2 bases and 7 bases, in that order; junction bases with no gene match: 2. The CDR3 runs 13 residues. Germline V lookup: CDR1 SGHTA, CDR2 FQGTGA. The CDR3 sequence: CASSLQAGGTQYF. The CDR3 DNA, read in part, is TGTGCCAGCAGCTTACAAGCGGGGGGGACC.

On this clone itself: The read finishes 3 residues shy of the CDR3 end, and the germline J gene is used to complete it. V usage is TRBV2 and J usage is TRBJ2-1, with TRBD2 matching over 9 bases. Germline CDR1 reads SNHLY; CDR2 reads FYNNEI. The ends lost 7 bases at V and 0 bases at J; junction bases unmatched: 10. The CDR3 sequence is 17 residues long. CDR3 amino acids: CASKYSGGPSSYNEQFF. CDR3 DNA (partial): TGTGCCAGCAAGTACAGCGGGGGGCCAAGCTCCTACAATGAG.

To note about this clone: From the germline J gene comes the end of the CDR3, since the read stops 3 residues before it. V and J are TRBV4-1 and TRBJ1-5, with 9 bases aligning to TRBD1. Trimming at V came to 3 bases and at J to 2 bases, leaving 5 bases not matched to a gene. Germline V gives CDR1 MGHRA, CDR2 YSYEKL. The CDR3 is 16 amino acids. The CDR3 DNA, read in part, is TGCGCCAGCAGCCAGGACAGGGGACGGGGCAATCAGCCC. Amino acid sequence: CASSQDRGRGNQP. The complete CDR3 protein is CASSQDRGRGNQPQHF.

Here the CDR3 reads CASSVLNSPLHF. Incomplete CDR3 DNA: TGTGCCAGCAGTGTCTTGAATTCACCC. The chain links TRBV6-1 to TRBJ1-6; D gene unclear. The read gets to within 3 residues of the CDR3 end, and the germline J gene fills in the rest. Germline CDR1 MNHNS, CDR2 SASEGT. Trimming stripped 4 bases from V and 7 bases from J, with 5 bases between. The CDR3 spans 12 residues.

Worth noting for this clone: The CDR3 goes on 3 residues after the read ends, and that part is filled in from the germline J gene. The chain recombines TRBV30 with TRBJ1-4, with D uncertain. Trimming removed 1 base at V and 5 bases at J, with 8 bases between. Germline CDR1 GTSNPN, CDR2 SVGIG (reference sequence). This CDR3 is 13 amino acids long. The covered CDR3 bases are TGTGCCTGGAGTGCTACCGGGAATGAAAAA. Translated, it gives CAWSATGNEK. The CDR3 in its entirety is CAWSATGNEKLFF.

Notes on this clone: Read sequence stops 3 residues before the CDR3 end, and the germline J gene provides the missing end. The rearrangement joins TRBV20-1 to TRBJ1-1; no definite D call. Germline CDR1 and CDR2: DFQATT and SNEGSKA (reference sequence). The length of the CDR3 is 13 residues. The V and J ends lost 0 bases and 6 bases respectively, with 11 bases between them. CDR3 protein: CSARDLGWAEAFF. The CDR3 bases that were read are TGCAGTGCTAGAGATCTCGGGTGGGCTGAA.

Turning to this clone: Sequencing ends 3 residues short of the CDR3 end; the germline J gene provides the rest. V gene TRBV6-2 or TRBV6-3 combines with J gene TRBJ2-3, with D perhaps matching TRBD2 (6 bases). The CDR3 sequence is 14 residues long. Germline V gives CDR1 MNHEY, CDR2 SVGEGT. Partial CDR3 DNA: TGTGCCAGTGGGGGGTCCCAAGCGGAAGAGACG. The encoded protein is CASGGSQAEET. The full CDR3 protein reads CASGGSQAEETQYF.

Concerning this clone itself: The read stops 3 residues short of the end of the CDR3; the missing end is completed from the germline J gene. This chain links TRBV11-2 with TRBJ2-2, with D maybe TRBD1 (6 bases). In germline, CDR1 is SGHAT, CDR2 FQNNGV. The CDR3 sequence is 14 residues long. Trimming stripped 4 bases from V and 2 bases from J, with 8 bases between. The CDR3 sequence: CASSWGPNTGELFF. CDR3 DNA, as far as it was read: TGTGCCAGCAGCTGGGGGCCAAACACCGGGGAG.

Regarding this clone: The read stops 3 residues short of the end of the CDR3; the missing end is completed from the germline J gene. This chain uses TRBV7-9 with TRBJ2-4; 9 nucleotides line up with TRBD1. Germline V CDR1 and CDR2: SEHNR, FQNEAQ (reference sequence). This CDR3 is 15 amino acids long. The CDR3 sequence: CASSRTGEGYQPQYF. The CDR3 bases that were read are TGTGCCAGCAGCAGGACAGGGGAGGGTTATCAGCCT.

The CDR3: CASSPTSSYNEQFF. The part of the CDR3 DNA that was read is TGTGCCAGTAGTCCTACGAGCTCCTACAATGAG. The V and J genes are TRBV19 and TRBJ2-1; no clear D. The read terminates 3 residues before the CDR3 end, so the remaining end is supplied by the germline J gene. CDR1 is LNHDA and CDR2 is SQIVND in the germline V gene (reference sequence). V shed 5 bases and J shed 0 bases, with 8 bases lying between them. This CDR3 has 14 residues.